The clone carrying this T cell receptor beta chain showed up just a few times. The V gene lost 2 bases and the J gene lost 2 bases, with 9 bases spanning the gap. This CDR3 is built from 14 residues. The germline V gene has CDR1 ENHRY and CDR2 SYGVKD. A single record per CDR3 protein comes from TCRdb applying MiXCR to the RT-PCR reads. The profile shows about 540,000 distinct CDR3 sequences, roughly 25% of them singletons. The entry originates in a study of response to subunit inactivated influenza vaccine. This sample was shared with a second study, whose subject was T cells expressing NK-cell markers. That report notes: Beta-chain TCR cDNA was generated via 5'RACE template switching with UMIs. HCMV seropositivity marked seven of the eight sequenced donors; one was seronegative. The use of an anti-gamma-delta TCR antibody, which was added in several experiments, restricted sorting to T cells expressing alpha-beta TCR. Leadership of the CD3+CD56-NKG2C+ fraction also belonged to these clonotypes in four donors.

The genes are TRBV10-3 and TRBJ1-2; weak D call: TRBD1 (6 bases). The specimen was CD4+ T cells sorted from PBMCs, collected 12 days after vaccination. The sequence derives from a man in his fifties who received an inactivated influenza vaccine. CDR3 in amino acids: CAISEGGQNYGYTF. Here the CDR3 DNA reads TGTGCCATCAGTGAGGGGGGCCAGAACTATGGCTACACCTTC.